This TCR beta chain was captured in a study of human T cells and chemical hapten exposure. The overall study: 2% DPC applied to a 2 cm by 2 cm arm area sensitized donors. All through the approximately 23-week study, the scalp of each patient received diphenylcyclopropenone doses weekly.

Documented time point: patch test 1, 2 weeks after DPC sensitization. Noted treatment: therapeutic diphenylcyclopropenone sensitization with weekly scalp DPC. CDR3 length: 15 amino acids. The germline V and J ends were trimmed by 5 bases and 0 bases, with 11 bases remaining between them. The germline V gene encodes CDR1 MNHEY and CDR2 SVGAGI. In the authors' methods: A per-sample median of about 95,000 TCRs was observed, with counts ranging from roughly 20,000 to 750,000. TCRdb re-analysed the RACE reads in MiXCR, keeping a single row per CDR3 protein. The V and J calls here are based on TCRdb, not the publication. The sample has under 450,000 distinct CDR3 sequences, approximately 4.4% seen once. In this sample, this clonotype turned up many times.

Sequenced material: whole blood, taken in connection with sensitization to the hapten diphenylcyclopropenone (DPC). The TCR was taken from a woman in her forties or fifties with alopecia areata. Some clones in this sample may be carry-over from other donors' samples. This chain uses TRBV6-5 with TRBJ2-4; D unclear. The CDR3 is CASSPLDIAKNIQYF. CDR3 DNA: TGTGCCAGCAGTCCCCTGGATATAGCCAAAAACATTCAGTACTTC.